The following is a TCR beta chain sequence with its context. The germline CDR1 and CDR2 sequences are MNHEY and SVGAGI. With 7 bases clipped from V and 4 bases from J, the junction kept 6 bases outside the gene matches. This CDR3 is built from 13 residues. Study processing details: Scientists estimated how many nucleated cells there were by amplifying reference gene primers. TCRdb's copy holds only in-frame clones and misses some; the assay was immunoSEQ multiplex PCR. The V and J calls and clone size are taken from that table; D and trimming were inferred from the DNA. Here the sample spans about 320,000 clones, more than 70% being singletons. The data are from a study of blood T cell repertoires in COVID-19. Study-level information: The United States, Italy and Spain provided the acute and convalescent COVID-19 samples. T cells, B-cell-depleted T cells, or PBMCs supplied cDNA or gDNA.

V is TRBV6-5 and J is TRBJ2-5; TRBD1 matches 7 bases. The sequenced sample was peripheral blood. The sequence was obtained from a woman in her fifties or sixties with acute or convalescent COVID-19. CDR3 residues: CASKTQGTETQYF. CDR3 sequence (DNA): TGTGCCAGCAAAACACAGGGGACAGAGACCCAGTACTTC.